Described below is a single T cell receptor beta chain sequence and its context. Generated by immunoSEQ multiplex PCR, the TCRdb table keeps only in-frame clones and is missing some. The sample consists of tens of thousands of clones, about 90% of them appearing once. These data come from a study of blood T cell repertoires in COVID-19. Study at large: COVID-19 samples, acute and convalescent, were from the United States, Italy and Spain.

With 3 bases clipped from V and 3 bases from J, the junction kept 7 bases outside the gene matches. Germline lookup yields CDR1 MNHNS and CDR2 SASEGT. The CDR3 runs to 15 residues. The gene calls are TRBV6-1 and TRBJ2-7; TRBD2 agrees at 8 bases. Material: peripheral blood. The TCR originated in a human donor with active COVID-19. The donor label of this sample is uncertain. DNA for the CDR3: TGTGCCAGCAGTGAGCTCCAGCGGGGGAACTACGAGCAGTACTTC. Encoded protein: CASSELQRGNYEQYF.